This TCR beta chain was obtained from a study of T cells in Graves' hyperthyroidism and ophthalmopathy. Overall study results and limits: Among thyroid clonotypes expanded above 0.001, most also appeared in blood.

RNA transcripts served as the template for amplifying TCR beta CDR3 regions. The HTBI primer set drove a first-round RT-PCR of the TCR CDR3. One entry per CDR3 protein, called by TCRdb with MiXCR from the multiplex PCR reads. In the table there are around 600,000 distinct CDR3 sequences, 12% to 15% of which are singletons. In the case of this clonotype: The antigen is not known.

The CDR3 has 15 amino acids. Trimming shortened V by 1 base and J by 3 bases, and 13 bases separated the two germline ends. Germline V lookup: CDR1 GTSNPN, CDR2 SVGIG (reference sequence). Material: blood. The source is a woman under 30 with Graves' ophthalmopathy. The chain carries TRBV30 and TRBJ1-5; D gene uncertain. CDR3 sequence (DNA): TGTGCCTGGAGTGCCGCATGGGAGCTCAATCAGCCCCAGCATTTT. This encodes CAWSAAWELNQPQHF.